The 17 T cell receptor beta chains given below trace back to one sample, sequenced in a study of a mutant IDH1 vaccine in newly diagnosed glioma. The method was immunoSEQ multiplex PCR; TCRdb's version includes in-frame clones alone and lacks a portion of them. Found here are 20,000 to 25,000 clones, 70% to 90% of them singletons; the top ten hold approximately 5%. Time point defined: baseline, week 1 (first vaccination visit). Documented treatment: pre-vaccination baseline after standard-of-care therapy. Sequencing used PBMCs, obtained from a glioma patient treated with radiotherapy, temozolomide or both. The receptors come from a man between 35 and 55 years old with glioma.

The chain is built from TRBV5-1 and TRBJ2-3; tentatively, D is TRBD1 (6 bases). This CDR3 is 15 amino acids long. The V end was cut by 6 bases, the J end by 3 bases, with 17 bases between. Germline-derived CDR1 and CDR2 are SGHRS and YFSETQ. The CDR3 DNA reads as TGCGCCAGCACGTCCCGGACAGTGTCGACAGATACGCAGTATTTT. Translation gives CASTSRTVSTDTQYF.

The rearrangement joins TRBV11-2 to TRBJ2-3; D is unresolved. With 0 bases removed from V and 2 bases from J, the gap between germline ends came to 18 bases. From germline, CDR1 is SGHAT and CDR2 FQNNGV. The CDR3 runs to 18 residues. The DNA of the CDR3 is TGTGCCAGCAGCTTAGAAAGAAGTTTTGCTAGATCCACAGATACGCAGTATTTT. This encodes CASSLERSFARSTDTQYF. Variable domain in full (rest from reference TRBV11-2 and TRBJ2-3): EAGVAQSPRYKIIEKRQSVAFWCNPISGHATLYWYQQILGQGPKLLIQFQNNGVVDDSQLPKDRFSAERLKGVDSTLKIQPAKLEDSAVYLCASSLERSFARSTDTQYFGPGTRLTVL.

The chain combines TRBV27 with TRBJ1-6; 7 bases map to TRBD1. J gave up 6 bases and V 5 bases, and 7 bases lay outside the gene matches. In germline, CDR1 is MNHEY, CDR2 SMNVEV (reference sequence). The CDR3 is 15 amino acids. This chain's CDR3 is CASSPRDRVNSPLHF. In nucleotides, the CDR3 is TGTGCCAGCAGTCCTCGGGACAGAGTTAATTCACCCCTCCACTTT.

This chain links TRBV18 with TRBJ1-4; D not certain. CDR3 length: 14 amino acids. The germline CDR1 and CDR2 sequences are KGHSH and LQKENI. V lost 3 bases and J 0 bases, leaving 5 bases between the germline ends. In DNA, the CDR3 is TGTGCCAGCTCACCGACTTCAACTAATGAAAAACTGTTTTTT. Translation: CASSPTSTNEKLFF.

This clone appeared once. The gene calls are TRBV6-9 and TRBJ2-3; D unclear. V lost 6 bases to trimming and J lost 3 bases, with 7 bases between them. CDR3 length: 12 residues. CDR1 is MNHGY, CDR2 SVAAGI, per germline. The CDR3 sequence: CASSETTDTQYF. The CDR3 coding sequence is TGTGCCAGCAGCGAGACGACAGATACGCAGTATTTT.

The chain combines TRBV5-4 with TRBJ2-7; the D gene is possibly TRBD2 (5 bases). The germline CDR1 and CDR2 sequences are SGHNT and YYREEE (reference sequence). The length of the CDR3 is 15 residues. V lost 0 bases to trimming and J lost 6 bases, with 16 bases between them. CDR3 sequence reads: CASSLGRELASEQYF. CDR3 nucleotides: TGTGCCAGCAGCTTGGGTCGGGAACTGGCATCCGAGCAGTACTTC.

V gene TRBV20-1 combines with J gene TRBJ2-7, with D hard to call. Germline lookup yields CDR1 DFQATT and CDR2 SNEGSKA (reference sequence). Trimming stripped 6 bases from V and 4 bases from J, with 7 bases between. The CDR3 consists of 10 residues. For the CDR3, the DNA is TGCAGTGCCCAAGGGTACGAGCAGTACTTC. Its protein is CSAQGYEQYF.

The chain links TRBV7-3 to TRBJ1-1; D is uncertain. The CDR3 loop spans 13 amino acids. The ends were cut back, 5 bases at V and 0 bases at J, with 7 bases in the middle. CDR1 is SGHTA, CDR2 FQGTGA, per germline. CDR3 nucleotides: TGTGCCAGCAGCGCTTCTATGAACACTGAAGCTTTCTTT. It translates to CASSASMNTEAFF.

The sample holds one count of this clone. The chain links TRBV7-9 to TRBJ2-1, with 9 bases lining up with TRBD2. Germline V gene data show CDR1 as SEHNR and CDR2 as FQNEAQ (reference sequence). Trimming took 5 bases from V and 8 from J; bases not matched to a gene: 4. There are 13 residues in the CDR3. The chain's CDR3 is CASSAGLAYEQFF. The CDR3 nucleotides are TGTGCCAGCAGCGCGGGACTAGCTTATGAGCAGTTCTTC. Looking up the rest from reference TRBV7-9 and TRBJ2-1 gives the full variable domain: DTGVSQNPRHKITKRGQNVTFRCDPISEHNRLYWYRQTLGQGPEFLTYFQNEAQLEKSRLLSDRFSAERPKGSFSTLEIQRTEQGDSAMYLCASSAGLAYEQFFGPGTRLTVL.

This sequence joins TRBV30 and TRBJ2-5, with TRBD1 identical over 8 bases. Per the germline V gene, CDR1 is GTSNPN and CDR2 is SVGIG (reference sequence). CDR3 length: 14 amino acids. Trimming took 4 bases from V and 2 from J; bases not matched to a gene: 6. Here the CDR3 reads CAWKGQGVQETQYF. CDR3 bases: TGTGCCTGGAAAGGACAGGGCGTACAAGAGACCCAGTACTTC.

This chain joins TRBV19 and TRBJ2-6, with 7 bases that match TRBD2. This CDR3 has 15 amino acids. Germline V CDR1 and CDR2: LNHDA, SQIVND (reference sequence). The trim removed 4 bases at V and 3 bases at J, leaving 3 bases unmatched. In nucleotides, the CDR3 is TGTGCCAGTAGTACACTAGCGAGTGGGGCCAACGTCCTGACTTTC. Its translation: CASSTLASGANVLTF.

V gene TRBV5-6 combines with J gene TRBJ1-2, with 8 bases that match TRBD1. CDR1 and CDR2 from the germline V gene are SGHDT and YYEEEE. The CDR3 covers 14 residues. J lost 4 bases, V lost 3 bases, and 5 bases had no gene match. The CDR3: CASSSNRGFYGYTF. CDR3 DNA sequence: TGTGCCAGCAGCTCTAACAGGGGGTTCTATGGCTACACCTTC. The full variable domain, its missing parts supplied by reference TRBV5-6 and TRBJ1-2, is DAGVTQSPTHLIKTRGQQVTLRCSPKSGHDTVSWYQQALGQGPQFIFQYYEEEERQRGNFPDRFSGHQFPNYSSELNVNALLLGDSALYLCASSSNRGFYGYTFGSGTRLTVV.

For the CDR3, the DNA is TGTGCCAGCAGCGCCCTGAGAGCCGGGGAGCTGTTTTTT. It encodes CASSALRAGELFF. The chain links TRBV9 to TRBJ2-2; no clear D. Germline loops: CDR1 SGDLS, CDR2 YYNGEE. This CDR3 has 13 residues. V was clipped by 3 bases and J by 6 bases, with 9 bases between them.

The chain carries TRBV25-1 and TRBJ1-2; TRBD1 aligns across 9 bases. This CDR3 is built from 16 residues. Germline V lookup: CDR1 MGHDK, CDR2 SYGVNS. With 1 base clipped from V and 8 bases from J, the junction kept 11 bases outside the gene matches. Here the CDR3 reads CASSEWYGDREYGYTF. CDR3 nucleotides: TGTGCCAGCAGTGAATGGTACGGGGACAGGGAATACGGCTACACCTTC.

This clone was recorded once. The J gene is TRBJ1-2, the V gene TRBV27; a weak D match, TRBD1 (5 bases). The V end was cut by 5 bases, the J end by 7 bases, with 26 bases between. CDR3 length: 17 amino acids. Germline values: CDR1 MNHEY, CDR2 SMNVEV (reference sequence). CDR3 nucleotides: TGTGCCAGCAGTCCAAGAAGGGGCGGGACGGAAGGGACTGGCTACACCTTC. Protein product: CASSPRRGGTEGTGYTF.

This chain uses TRBV9 with TRBJ2-7; D remains ambiguous. Trimming pared 0 bases from V and 7 bases from J, leaving 14 bases between. Per germline, CDR1 SGDLS and CDR2 YYNGEE. The CDR3 sequence is 14 residues long. The CDR3 loop is CASSVESGVGEQYF. The CDR3 bases are TGTGCCAGCAGCGTAGAGAGTGGGGTGGGGGAGCAGTACTTC.

The J gene is TRBJ2-7, the V gene TRBV5-4; TRBD1 aligns across 9 bases. Germline trimming cut 3 bases from V and 2 bases from J; bases unmatched to any gene: 3. CDR3 length: 14 amino acids. Germline CDR1 and CDR2: SGHNT and YYREEE (reference sequence). The CDR3 sequence: CASSYGTGTYEQYV. CDR3 nucleotides: TGTGCCAGCAGCTACGGGACAGGGACCTACGAGCAGTACGTC.